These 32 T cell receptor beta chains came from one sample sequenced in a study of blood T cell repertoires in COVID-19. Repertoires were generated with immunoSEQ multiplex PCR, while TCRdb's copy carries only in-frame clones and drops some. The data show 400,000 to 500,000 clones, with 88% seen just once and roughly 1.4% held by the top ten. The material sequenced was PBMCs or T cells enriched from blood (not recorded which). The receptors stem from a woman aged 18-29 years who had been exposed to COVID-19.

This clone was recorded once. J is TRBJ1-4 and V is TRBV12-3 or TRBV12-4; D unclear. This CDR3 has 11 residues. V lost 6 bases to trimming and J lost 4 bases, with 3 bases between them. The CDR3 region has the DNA TGTGCCAGCAGCCTTAATGAAAAACTGTTTTTT. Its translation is CASSLNEKLFF.

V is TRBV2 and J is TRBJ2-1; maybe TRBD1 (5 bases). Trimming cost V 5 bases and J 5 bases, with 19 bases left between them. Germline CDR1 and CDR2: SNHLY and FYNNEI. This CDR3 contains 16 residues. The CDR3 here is CASSHRTSLSDNEQFF. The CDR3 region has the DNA TGTGCCAGCAGTCACCGGACATCCCTATCAGACAATGAGCAGTTCTTC.

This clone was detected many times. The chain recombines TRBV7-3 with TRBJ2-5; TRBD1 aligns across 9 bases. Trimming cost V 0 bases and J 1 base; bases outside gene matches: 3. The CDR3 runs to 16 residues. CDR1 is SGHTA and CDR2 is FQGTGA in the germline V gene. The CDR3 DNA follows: TGTGCCAGCAGCTTAACCGGGACAGGGCTCCAAGAGACCCAGTACTTC. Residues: CASSLTGTGLQETQYF.

The CDR3 sequence: CASSLGTTQYF. Written as DNA, the CDR3 is TGTGCCAGCAGCCTCGGGACAACGCAGTATTTT. The gene calls are TRBV13 and TRBJ2-3; the D gene is possibly TRBD1 (6 bases). CDR1 is PRHDT, CDR2 FYEKMQ, per germline (reference sequence). The ends were cut back, 5 bases at V and 9 bases at J, with 9 bases in the middle. The CDR3 consists of 11 residues.

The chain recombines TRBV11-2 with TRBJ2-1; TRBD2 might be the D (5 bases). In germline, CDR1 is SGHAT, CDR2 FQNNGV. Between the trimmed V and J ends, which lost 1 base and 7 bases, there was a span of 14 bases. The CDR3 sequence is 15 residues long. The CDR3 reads CASSLVVLAINEQFF. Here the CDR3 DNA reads TGTGCCAGCAGCTTAGTGGTGCTAGCCATTAATGAGCAGTTCTTC.

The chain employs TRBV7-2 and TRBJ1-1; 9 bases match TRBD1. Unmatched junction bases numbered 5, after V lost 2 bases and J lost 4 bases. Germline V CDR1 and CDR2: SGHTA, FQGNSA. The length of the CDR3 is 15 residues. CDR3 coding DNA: TGTGCCAGCAGCTTAAACAGGGGGCGAGGCACTGAAGCTTTCTTT. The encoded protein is CASSLNRGRGTEAFF.

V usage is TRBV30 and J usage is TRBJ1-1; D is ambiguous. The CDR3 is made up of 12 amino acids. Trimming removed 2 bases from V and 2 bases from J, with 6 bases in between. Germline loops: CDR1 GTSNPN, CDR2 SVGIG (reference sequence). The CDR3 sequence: CAWSTVNTEAFF. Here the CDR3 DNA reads TGTGCCTGGAGTACAGTTAACACTGAAGCTTTCTTT.

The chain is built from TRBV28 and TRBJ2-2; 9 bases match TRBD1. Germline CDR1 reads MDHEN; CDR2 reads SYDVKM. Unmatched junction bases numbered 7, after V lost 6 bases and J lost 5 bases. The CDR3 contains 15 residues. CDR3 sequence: CASRKQGAITGELFF. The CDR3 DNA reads TGTGCCAGCAGAAAACAGGGGGCAATTACCGGGGAGCTGTTTTTT.

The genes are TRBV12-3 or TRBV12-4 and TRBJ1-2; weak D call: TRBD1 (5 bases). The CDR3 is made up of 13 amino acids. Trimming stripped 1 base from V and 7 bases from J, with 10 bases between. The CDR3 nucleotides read TGTGCCAGCAGTTTAGTTGCAGGGTCTGGCTACACCTTC. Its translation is CASSLVAGSGYTF.

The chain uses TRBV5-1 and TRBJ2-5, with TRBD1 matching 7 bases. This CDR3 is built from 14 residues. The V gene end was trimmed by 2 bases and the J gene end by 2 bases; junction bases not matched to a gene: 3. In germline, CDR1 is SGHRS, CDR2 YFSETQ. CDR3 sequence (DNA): TGCGCCAGCAGCTTCGGACAGGAGCAAGAGACCCAGTACTTC. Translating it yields CASSFGQEQETQYF.

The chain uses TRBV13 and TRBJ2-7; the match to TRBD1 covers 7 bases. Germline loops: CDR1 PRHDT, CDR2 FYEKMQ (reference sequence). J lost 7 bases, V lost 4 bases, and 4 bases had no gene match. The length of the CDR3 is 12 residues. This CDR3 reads CASSSQGQEQYF. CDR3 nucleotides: TGTGCCAGCAGCTCACAGGGGCAAGAGCAGTACTTC.

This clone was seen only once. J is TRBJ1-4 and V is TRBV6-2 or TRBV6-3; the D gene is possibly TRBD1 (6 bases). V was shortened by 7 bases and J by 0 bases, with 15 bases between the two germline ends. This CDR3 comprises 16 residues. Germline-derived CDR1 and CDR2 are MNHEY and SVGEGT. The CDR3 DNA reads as TGTGCCAGCAACCCGCGAGGGGGGGCAACTAATGAAAAACTGTTTTTT. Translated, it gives CASNPRGGATNEKLFF.

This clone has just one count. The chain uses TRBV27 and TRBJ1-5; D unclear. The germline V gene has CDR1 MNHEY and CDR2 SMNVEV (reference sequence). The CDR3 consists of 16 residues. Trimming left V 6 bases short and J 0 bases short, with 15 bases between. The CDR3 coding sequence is TGTGCCAGCAGGCCTACTTCGGTTTATAGCAATCAGCCCCAGCATTTT. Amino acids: CASRPTSVYSNQPQHF.

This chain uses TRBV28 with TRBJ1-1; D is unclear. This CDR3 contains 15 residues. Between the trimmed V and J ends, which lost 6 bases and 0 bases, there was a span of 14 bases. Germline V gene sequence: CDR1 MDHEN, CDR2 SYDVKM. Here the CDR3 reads CASSPSTPMNTEAFF. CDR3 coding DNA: TGTGCCAGCAGCCCCTCGACACCAATGAACACTGAAGCTTTCTTT.

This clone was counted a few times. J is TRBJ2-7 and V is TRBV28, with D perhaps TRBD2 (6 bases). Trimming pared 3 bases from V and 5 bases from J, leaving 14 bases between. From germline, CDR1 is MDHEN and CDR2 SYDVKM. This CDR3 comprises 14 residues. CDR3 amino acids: CASSLAGSNDEQYF. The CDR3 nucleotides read TGTGCCAGCAGTTTGGCGGGAAGTAACGACGAGCAGTACTTC. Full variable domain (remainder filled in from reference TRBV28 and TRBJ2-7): DVKVTQSSRYLVKRTGEKVFLECVQDMDHENMFWYRQDPGLGLRLIYFSYDVKMKEKGDIPEGYSVSREKKERFSLILESASTNQTSMYLCASSLAGSNDEQYFGPGTRLTVT.

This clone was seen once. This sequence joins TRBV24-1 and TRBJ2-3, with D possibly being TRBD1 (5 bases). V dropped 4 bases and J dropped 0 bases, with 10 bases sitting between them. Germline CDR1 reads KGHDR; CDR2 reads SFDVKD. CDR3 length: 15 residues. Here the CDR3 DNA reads TGTGCCACCAGTGAACCCGACAGCAGCACAGATACGCAGTATTTT. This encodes CATSEPDSSTDTQYF.

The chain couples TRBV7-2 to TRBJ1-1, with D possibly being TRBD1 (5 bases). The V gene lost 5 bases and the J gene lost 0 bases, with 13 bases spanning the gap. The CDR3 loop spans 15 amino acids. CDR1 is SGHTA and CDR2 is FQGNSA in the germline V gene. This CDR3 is CASSAGGSLNTEAFF. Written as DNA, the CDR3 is TGTGCCAGCAGCGCCGGGGGGAGCTTGAACACTGAAGCTTTCTTT.

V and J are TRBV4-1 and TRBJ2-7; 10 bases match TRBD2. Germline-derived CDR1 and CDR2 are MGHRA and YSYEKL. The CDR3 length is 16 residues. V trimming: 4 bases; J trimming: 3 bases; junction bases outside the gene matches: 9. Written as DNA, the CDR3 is TGCGCCAGCAGCCCCCGGACTAGCGGAGCCCGCTACGAGCAGTACTTC. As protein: CASSPRTSGARYEQYF.

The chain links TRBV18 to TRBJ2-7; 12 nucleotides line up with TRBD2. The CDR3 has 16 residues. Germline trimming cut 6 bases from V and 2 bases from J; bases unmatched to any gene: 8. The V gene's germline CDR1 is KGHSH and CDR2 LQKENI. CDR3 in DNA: TGTGCCAGCTCGCCTACAGGACTAGCGGGACCCTACGAGCAGTACTTC. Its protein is CASSPTGLAGPYEQYF.

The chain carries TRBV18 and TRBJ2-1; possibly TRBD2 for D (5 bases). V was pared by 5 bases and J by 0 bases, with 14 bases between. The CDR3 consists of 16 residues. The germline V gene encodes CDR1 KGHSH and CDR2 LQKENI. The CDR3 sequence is CASSSTGVSSYNEQFF. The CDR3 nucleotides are TGTGCCAGCTCATCCACCGGGGTAAGCTCCTACAATGAGCAGTTCTTC.

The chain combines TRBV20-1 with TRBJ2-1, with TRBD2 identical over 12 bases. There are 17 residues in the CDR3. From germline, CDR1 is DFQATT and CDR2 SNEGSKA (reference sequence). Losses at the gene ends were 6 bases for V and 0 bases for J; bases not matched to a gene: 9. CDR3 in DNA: TGCAGTGCAAGTACTGGACTAGCGGGGAGCTCCTACAATGAGCAGTTCTTC. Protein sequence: CSASTGLAGSSYNEQFF.

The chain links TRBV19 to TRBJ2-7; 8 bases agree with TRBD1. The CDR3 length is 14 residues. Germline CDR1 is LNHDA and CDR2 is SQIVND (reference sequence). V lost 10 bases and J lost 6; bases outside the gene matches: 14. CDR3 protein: CATSPTLDRAEQYF. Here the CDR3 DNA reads TGTGCCACGTCCCCTACTCTGGACAGGGCCGAGCAGTACTTC.

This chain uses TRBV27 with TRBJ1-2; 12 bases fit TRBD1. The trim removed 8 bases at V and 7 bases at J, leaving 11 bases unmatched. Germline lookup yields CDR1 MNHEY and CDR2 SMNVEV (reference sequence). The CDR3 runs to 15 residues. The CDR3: CASHKPGQGAGGYTF. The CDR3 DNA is TGTGCCAGCCACAAGCCGGGACAGGGGGCTGGTGGCTACACCTTC.

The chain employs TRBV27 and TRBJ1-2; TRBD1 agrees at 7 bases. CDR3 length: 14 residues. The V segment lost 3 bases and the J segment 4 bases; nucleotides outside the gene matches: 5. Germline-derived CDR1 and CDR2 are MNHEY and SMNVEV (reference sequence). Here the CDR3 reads CASSFTGVPYGYTF. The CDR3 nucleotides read TGTGCCAGCAGTTTTACAGGGGTTCCCTATGGCTACACCTTC.

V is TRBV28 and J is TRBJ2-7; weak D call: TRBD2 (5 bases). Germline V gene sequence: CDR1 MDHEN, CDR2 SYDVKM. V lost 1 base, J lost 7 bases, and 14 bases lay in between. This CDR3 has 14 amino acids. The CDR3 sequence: CASSLSDASGEQYF. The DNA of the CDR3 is TGTGCCAGCAGTTTATCAGACGCCTCGGGGGAGCAGTACTTC.

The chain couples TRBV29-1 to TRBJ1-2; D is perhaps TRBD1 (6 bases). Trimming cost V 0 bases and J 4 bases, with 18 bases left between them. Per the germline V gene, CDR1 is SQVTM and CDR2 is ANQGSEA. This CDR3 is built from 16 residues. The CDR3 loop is CSVEDLDRLDVYGYTF. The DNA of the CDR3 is TGCAGCGTTGAAGATCTAGACAGGTTAGATGTCTATGGCTACACCTTC.

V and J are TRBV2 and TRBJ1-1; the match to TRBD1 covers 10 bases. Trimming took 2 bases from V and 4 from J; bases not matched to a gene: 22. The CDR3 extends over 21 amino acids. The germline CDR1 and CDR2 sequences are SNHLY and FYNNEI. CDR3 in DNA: TGTGCCAGCAGTGAACCCCTGACAGGGGGCCCCGCGGGTCCTCGAGGCACTGAAGCTTTCTTT. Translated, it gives CASSEPLTGGPAGPRGTEAFF.

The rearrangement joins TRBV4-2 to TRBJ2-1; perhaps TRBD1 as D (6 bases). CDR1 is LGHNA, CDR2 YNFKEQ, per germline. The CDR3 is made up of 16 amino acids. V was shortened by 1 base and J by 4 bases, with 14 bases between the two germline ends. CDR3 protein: CASSQGIGTLYNEQFF. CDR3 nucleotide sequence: TGTGCCAGCAGCCAAGGAATAGGGACACTATACAATGAGCAGTTCTTC.

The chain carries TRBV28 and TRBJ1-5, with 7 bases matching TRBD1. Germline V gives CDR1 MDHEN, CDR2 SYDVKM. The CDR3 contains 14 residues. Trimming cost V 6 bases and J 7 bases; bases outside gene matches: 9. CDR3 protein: CASRTYRGEQPQHF. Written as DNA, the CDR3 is TGTGCCAGCAGGACCTACAGGGGCGAGCAGCCCCAGCATTTT.

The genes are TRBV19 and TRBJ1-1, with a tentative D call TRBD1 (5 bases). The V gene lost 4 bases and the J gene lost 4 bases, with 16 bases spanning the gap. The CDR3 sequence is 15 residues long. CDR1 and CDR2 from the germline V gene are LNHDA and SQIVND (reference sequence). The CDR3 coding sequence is TGTGCCAGTAGTACTGGCCGGGGGTTGGGCACTGAAGCTTTCTTT. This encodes CASSTGRGLGTEAFF.

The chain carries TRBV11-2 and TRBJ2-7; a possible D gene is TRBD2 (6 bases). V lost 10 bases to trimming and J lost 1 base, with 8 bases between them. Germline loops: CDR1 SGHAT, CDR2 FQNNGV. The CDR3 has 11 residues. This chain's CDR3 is CATGGSYEQYF. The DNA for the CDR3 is TGTGCCACCGGAGGGTCCTACGAGCAGTACTTC.

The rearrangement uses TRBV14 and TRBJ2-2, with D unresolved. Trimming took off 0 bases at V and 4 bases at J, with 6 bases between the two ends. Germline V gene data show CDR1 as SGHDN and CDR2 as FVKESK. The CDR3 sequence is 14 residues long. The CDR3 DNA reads TGTGCCAGCAGCCAAGACTGGAGCACCGGGGAGCTGTTTTTT. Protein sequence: CASSQDWSTGELFF.